The 23 T cell receptor beta chains below all came from one sample that was sequenced in a study of T-cell reconstitution after alpha-beta-depleted transplantation in children. The library targeted TCRbeta and was prepared with unique molecular identifiers. TCRdb analysed the PCR reads with MiXCR anew, one entry per CDR3 protein. Seen here are more than 400,000 distinct CDR3 sequences, roughly 11% observed once, and the top ten hold roughly 15%. Sequenced here: PBMCs, mostly from graft donor cells, sampled 180 days after TCRalphabeta/CD19-depleted stem cell transplant. The receptor set was obtained from a female patient aged 2-9 years who had a stem cell transplant for aplastic anemia, so the T cells may come from the graft donor.

This clonotype was counted a few times. The chain uses TRBV12-3 or TRBV12-4 and TRBJ2-2; D unresolved. V was trimmed by 5 bases and J by 6 bases, leaving 10 bases between them. The CDR3 spans 13 residues. The CDR3 bases are TGTGCCAGCAGTCCTGCCCCGGCCGGGGAGCTGTTTTTT. Amino acid sequence: CASSPAPAGELFF.

The chain joins TRBV6-2 or TRBV6-3 to TRBJ2-1; D gene uncertain. The CDR3 covers 12 residues. Germline assignment: CDR1 MNHEY and CDR2 SVGEGT. V shed 4 bases and J shed 8 bases, with 9 bases lying between them. The CDR3 region is CASSWGGYEQFF. In DNA form, the CDR3 reads TGTGCCAGCAGTTGGGGTGGCTATGAGCAGTTCTTC.

This clonotype was recorded a few times. The genes are TRBV12-3 or TRBV12-4 and TRBJ2-7, with 9 bases matching TRBD1. V lost 3 bases and J lost 3; bases outside the gene matches: 9. The CDR3 contains 16 residues. CDR3 residues: CASSFSLGQGLYEQYF. CDR3 in DNA: TGTGCCAGCAGTTTTTCCCTGGGACAGGGACTCTACGAGCAGTACTTC.

This sequence joins TRBV6-1 and TRBJ1-6; 11 bases line up with TRBD1. This CDR3 has 15 amino acids. Germline CDR1 is MNHNS and CDR2 is SASEGT. V shed 7 bases, J shed 10 bases, and the junction held 9 bases outside the gene matches. Here the CDR3 reads CASTRAGTGGSPLHF. DNA for the CDR3: TGTGCCAGCACCAGAGCCGGGACAGGGGGATCACCCCTCCACTTT.

This clonotype was observed a few times. J is TRBJ2-3 and V is TRBV21-1; the listed D gene, TRBD2, was not tested against the DNA. TRBV21-1 is shown as a pseudogene. The CDR3 runs to 15 residues. CDR3 protein: CASPPAVPSTDTQYF. The CDR3 DNA reads as TGTGCCAGCCCACCAGCGGTTCCTAGCACAGATACGCAGTATTTT.

The chain joins TRBV20-1 to TRBJ1-5; D perhaps matches TRBD1 (6 bases). There are 14 residues in the CDR3. The germline V gene encodes CDR1 DFQATT and CDR2 SNEGSKA (reference sequence). V gave up 6 bases and J gave up 4 bases, with 16 bases separating them. CDR3 sequence (DNA): TGCAGTGCGGTTGTTGGACAGCGTAATCAGCCCCAGCATTTT. Protein: CSAVVGQRNQPQHF.

The rearrangement links TRBV5-1 to TRBJ2-7; 7 nucleotides align to TRBD1. The CDR3 covers 13 residues. The germline V gene encodes CDR1 SGHRS and CDR2 YFSETQ. Losses at the gene ends were 7 bases for V and 3 bases for J; bases not matched to a gene: 7. The CDR3 DNA sequence: TGCGCCAGCCAAATTTCAGGGGGCTACGAGCAGTACTTC. This translates into CASQISGGYEQYF. Based on the CDR3 plus reference TRBV5-1 and TRBJ2-7, the full variable domain is KAGVTQTPRYLIKTRGQQVTLSCSPISGHRSVSWYQQTPGQGLQFLFEYFSETQRNKGNFPGRFSGRQFSNSRSEMNVSTLELGDSALYLCASQISGGYEQYFGPGTRLTVT.

J is TRBJ2-2 and V is TRBV6-2 or TRBV6-3; D perhaps matches TRBD1 (6 bases). The CDR3 has 17 residues. Deletions cut 8 bases from V and 4 bases from J, with 23 bases between. CDR1 and CDR2 from the germline V gene are MNHEY and SVGEGT. The CDR3 loop reads CASGAGQITWSTGELFF. Written as DNA, the CDR3 is TGTGCCAGCGGTGCCGGACAGATCACCTGGAGCACCGGGGAGCTGTTTTTT.

The chain joins TRBV6-1 to TRBJ2-2; 15 bases fit TRBD2. V lost 5 bases and J lost 7; bases outside the gene matches: 14. Germline CDR1 and CDR2: MNHNS and SASEGT. This CDR3 has 19 residues. The CDR3 DNA reads as TGTGCCAGCAGTATCATCACCGGGACTAGCGGGAGGCGGGTCGGGGAGCTGTTTTTT. Translated, it gives CASSIITGTSGRRVGELFF.

This clonotype was seen a few times. For the CDR3, the DNA is TGTGCCAGCAGTTACTGGACTAGCGGGAGAAGTGAGCAGTACGTC. This codes for CASSYWTSGRSEQYV. This sequence joins TRBV11-3 and TRBJ2-7, with TRBD2 identical over 13 bases. The CDR3 is 15 residues long. The trim removed 6 bases at V and 7 bases at J, leaving 9 bases unmatched. The germline V gene encodes CDR1 SGHNT and CDR2 YENEEA.

A few counts support this clonotype. The rearrangement links TRBV12-3 or TRBV12-4 to TRBJ1-2; D ambiguous. There are 12 residues in the CDR3. The germline V and J ends were trimmed by 5 bases and 2 bases, with 6 bases remaining between them. CDR3 in amino acids: CASSEINYGYTF. CDR3 DNA: TGTGCCAGCAGTGAGATAAACTATGGCTACACCTTC.

This clonotype showed up just a few times. This rearrangement joins TRBV18 to TRBJ2-7, with D possibly matching TRBD1 (5 bases). Germline V CDR1 and CDR2: KGHSH, LQKENI. The V end was cut by 2 bases, the J end by 4 bases, with 12 bases between. CDR3 length: 14 amino acids. CDR3 sequence (DNA): TGTGCCAGCTCACCAACTCTGGGGCCGTACGAGCAGTACGTC. It is translated as CASSPTLGPYEQYV.

This clonotype was seen at least ten times. The genes are TRBV29-1 and TRBJ2-2; maybe TRBD1 (5 bases). V was trimmed by 1 base and J by 6 bases, leaving 6 bases between them. The CDR3 totals 12 residues. Germline V lookup: CDR1 SQVTM, CDR2 ANQGSEA. The CDR3 nucleotides are TGCAGCGTTGAAGCAGGGCCCGGGGAGCTGTTTTTT. Translated: CSVEAGPGELFF.

The rearrangement uses TRBV10-3 and TRBJ2-3, with unresolved D. The CDR3 loop spans 15 amino acids. The germline gives CDR1 ENHRY, CDR2 SYGVKD. Deletions cut 3 bases from V and 0 bases from J, with 10 bases between. The CDR3: CAISDTQPSTDTQYF. CDR3 DNA: TGTGCCATCAGTGATACACAGCCGAGCACAGATACGCAGTATTTT.

The chain couples TRBV5-6 to TRBJ2-4; D may be TRBD2 (6 bases). This CDR3 has 18 residues. Between the trimmed V and J ends, which lost 0 bases and 8 bases, there was a span of 24 bases. The germline V gene has CDR1 SGHDT and CDR2 YYEEEE. The CDR3 loop is CASSLGGMAGSPRDIQYF. As DNA, the CDR3 is TGTGCCAGCAGCTTGGGAGGTATGGCGGGATCCCCTCGGGACATTCAGTACTTC.

This clonotype was observed a handful of times. The genes are TRBV12-3 or TRBV12-4 and TRBJ2-2; tentatively, D is TRBD1 or TRBD2 (5 bases each). V lost 7 bases, J lost 2 bases, and 17 bases lay in between. The CDR3 has 16 residues. The CDR3: CASTIGTPLNTGELFF. The DNA of the CDR3 is TGTGCCAGCACTATTGGGACCCCCCTCAACACCGGGGAGCTGTTTTTT.

The chain is built from TRBV7-2 and TRBJ2-7; maybe TRBD1 (6 bases). The V end was cut by 5 bases, the J end by 5 bases, with 19 bases between. The length of the CDR3 is 15 residues. Germline-derived CDR1 and CDR2 are SGHTA and FQGNSA. CDR3 DNA: TGTGCCAGCAGCCATGGAACTTTGGGGGCCCACGAGCAGTACTTC. It encodes CASSHGTLGAHEQYF.

V and J are TRBV4-1 and TRBJ2-3, with 8 bases matching TRBD1. The CDR3 length is 16 residues. Germline CDR1 is MGHRA and CDR2 is YSYEKL. V shed 3 bases and J 1 base; nucleotides not matched to a gene: 6. The CDR3 coding sequence is TGCGCCAGCAGCCAGGAGGACAGGGCTGGCACAGATACGCAGTATTTT. Translation gives CASSQEDRAGTDTQYF.

This chain connects TRBV5-1 to TRBJ2-1, with TRBD2 matching 10 bases. Germline V lookup: CDR1 SGHRS, CDR2 YFSETQ. The CDR3 covers 15 residues. Trimming cost V 0 bases and J 6 bases; bases outside gene matches: 3. The CDR3 spells CASSLAQREGNEQFF. In DNA form, the CDR3 reads TGCGCCAGCAGCTTGGCCCAGCGGGAGGGCAATGAGCAGTTCTTC.

This clonotype has a count of ten or more. The chain recombines TRBV20-1 with TRBJ1-1; 7 bases fit TRBD1. CDR1 and CDR2 (germline): DFQATT, SNEGSKA (reference sequence). V lost 0 bases and J lost 6; bases outside the gene matches: 10. The CDR3 length is 15 residues. The chain's CDR3 is CSARDRDSSWAEAFF. DNA of the CDR3: TGCAGTGCTAGAGATAGGGACAGTTCGTGGGCTGAAGCTTTCTTT.

This clonotype was recorded many times. V usage is TRBV28 and J usage is TRBJ2-7; a weak D match, TRBD1 (5 bases). Trimming removed 4 bases from V and 4 bases from J, with 14 bases in between. CDR1 and CDR2 (germline): MDHEN, SYDVKM. The CDR3 has 14 amino acids. In nucleotides, the CDR3 is TGTGCCAGCAGTTCAGGTGGGGCCCTGTACGAGCAGTACTTC. This sequence encodes CASSSGGALYEQYF.

This chain joins TRBV11-2 and TRBJ1-6; D gene uncertain. CDR1 is SGHAT and CDR2 is FQNNGV in the germline V gene. The CDR3 extends over 12 amino acids. V was trimmed by 1 base and J by 15 bases, leaving 10 bases between them. The CDR3 sequence is CASSLGGSGLHF. The CDR3 DNA reads as TGTGCCAGCAGCTTAGGAGGTTCAGGCCTCCACTTT.

This clonotype was observed a handful of times. This sequence joins TRBV5-1 and TRBJ2-1; a weak D match, TRBD2 (6 bases). The V end was cut by 0 bases, the J end by 14 bases, with 12 bases between. CDR1 SGHRS and CDR2 YFSETQ come from the germline V gene. This CDR3 is 12 amino acids long. The CDR3 DNA follows: TGCGCCAGCAGCTTGGCCGGGGGATCTGAGTTCTTC. It is translated as CASSLAGGSEFF. The entire variable domain, with the rest obtained from reference TRBV5-1 and TRBJ2-1, is as follows: KAGVTQTPRYLIKTRGQQVTLSCSPISGHRSVSWYQQTPGQGLQFLFEYFSETQRNKGNFPGRFSGRQFSNSRSEMNVSTLELGDSALYLCASSLAGGSEFFGPGTRLTVL.